This TCR beta chain stems from a study of post-analysis software for immune sequencing data. This clonotype showed up just a few times. Antigen unknown. Included in the TCR beta cDNA libraries were unique molecular identifiers. TCRdb called the PCR reads again in MiXCR, with one record for every CDR3 protein. The sample holds hundreds of thousands of distinct CDR3 sequences, roughly 27% seen once. With 2 bases clipped from V and 4 bases from J, the junction kept 11 bases outside the gene matches. In germline, CDR1 is SGHTA, CDR2 FQGNSA. The CDR3 totals 17 residues. The study, taken as a whole, reports: Five TRBV segments, including TRBV5-6, TRBV5-1 and TRBV20-1, were more frequent in patients than controls. Strong co-clustering by F measure linked samples that shared a preparation batch.

Sequencing was done on a sample of blood. The V gene is TRBV7-2, the J gene TRBJ1-2, with 9 bases lining up with TRBD1. This TCR derives from a girl between 10 and 17 years old with multiple sclerosis. The CDR3, as DNA: TGTGCCAGCAGCTTACGAAGAAGACAGGGGGATCTCTATGGCTACACCTTC. It yields the protein CASSLRRRQGDLYGYTF.